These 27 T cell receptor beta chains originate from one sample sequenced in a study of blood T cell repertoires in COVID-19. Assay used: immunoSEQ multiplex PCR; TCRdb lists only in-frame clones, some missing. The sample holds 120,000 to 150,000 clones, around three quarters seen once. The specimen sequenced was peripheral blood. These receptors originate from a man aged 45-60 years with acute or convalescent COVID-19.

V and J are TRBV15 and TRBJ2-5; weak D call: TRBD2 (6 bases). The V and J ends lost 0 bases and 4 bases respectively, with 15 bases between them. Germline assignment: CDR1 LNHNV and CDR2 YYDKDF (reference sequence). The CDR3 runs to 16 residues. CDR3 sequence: CATSRDVRGAPETQYF. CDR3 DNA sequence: TGTGCCACCAGCAGAGATGTTCGCGGGGCCCCAGAGACCCAGTACTTC.

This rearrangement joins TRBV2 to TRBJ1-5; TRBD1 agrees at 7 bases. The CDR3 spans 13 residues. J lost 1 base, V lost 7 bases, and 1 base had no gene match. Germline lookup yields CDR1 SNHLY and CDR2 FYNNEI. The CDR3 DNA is TGTGCCAGCACACAGGGGAGCAATCAGCCCCAGCATTTT. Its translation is CASTQGSNQPQHF.

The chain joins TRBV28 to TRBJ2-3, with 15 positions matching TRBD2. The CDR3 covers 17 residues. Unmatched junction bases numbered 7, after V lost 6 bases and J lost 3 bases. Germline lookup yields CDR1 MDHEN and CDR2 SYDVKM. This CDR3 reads CASSRTSGGARTDTQYF. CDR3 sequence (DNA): TGTGCCAGCAGCCGGACTAGCGGGGGGGCCAGGACAGATACGCAGTATTTT.

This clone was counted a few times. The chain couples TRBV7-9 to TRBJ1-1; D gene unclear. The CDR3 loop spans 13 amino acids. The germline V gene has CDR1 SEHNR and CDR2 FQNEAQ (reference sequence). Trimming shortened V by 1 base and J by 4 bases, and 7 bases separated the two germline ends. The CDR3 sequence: CASSLDILTEAFF. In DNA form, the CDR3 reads TGTGCCAGCAGCTTAGACATCCTCACTGAAGCTTTCTTT.

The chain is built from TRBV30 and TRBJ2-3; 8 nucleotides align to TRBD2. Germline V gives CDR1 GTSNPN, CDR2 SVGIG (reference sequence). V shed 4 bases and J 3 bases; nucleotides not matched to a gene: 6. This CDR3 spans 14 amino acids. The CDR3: CAWTRGGQTDTQYF. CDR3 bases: TGTGCCTGGACCCGCGGGGGGCAGACAGATACGCAGTATTTT.

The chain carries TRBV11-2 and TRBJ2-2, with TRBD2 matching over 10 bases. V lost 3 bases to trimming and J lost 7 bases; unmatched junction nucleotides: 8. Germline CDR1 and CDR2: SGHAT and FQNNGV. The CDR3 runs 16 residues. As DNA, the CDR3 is TGTGCCAGCAGCTTTTCCGCTAGCGGGGGCGACGGGGAGCTGTTTTTT. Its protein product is CASSFSASGGDGELFF. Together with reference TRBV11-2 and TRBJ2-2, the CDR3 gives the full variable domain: EAGVAQSPRYKIIEKRQSVAFWCNPISGHATLYWYQQILGQGPKLLIQFQNNGVVDDSQLPKDRFSAERLKGVDSTLKIQPAKLEDSAVYLCASSFSASGGDGELFFGEGSRLTVL.

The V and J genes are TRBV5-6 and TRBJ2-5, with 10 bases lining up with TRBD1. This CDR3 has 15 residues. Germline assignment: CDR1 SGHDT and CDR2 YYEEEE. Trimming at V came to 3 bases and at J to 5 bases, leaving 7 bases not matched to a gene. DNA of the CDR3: TGTGCCAGCAGCTCCGGGACAGGGGCTTGGGAGACCCAGTACTTC. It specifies CASSSGTGAWETQYF.

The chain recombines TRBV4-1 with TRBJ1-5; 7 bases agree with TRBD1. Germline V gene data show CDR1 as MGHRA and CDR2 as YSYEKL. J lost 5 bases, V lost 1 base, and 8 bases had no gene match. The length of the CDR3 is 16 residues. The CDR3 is CASSQVFAQGYQPQHF. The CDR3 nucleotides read TGCGCCAGCAGCCAAGTATTTGCACAGGGGTATCAGCCCCAGCATTTT.

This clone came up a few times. CDR3 in DNA: TGTGCCAGCAGCCGAAGAGGGGAGGACTATGGCTACACCTTC. Translated: CASSRRGEDYGYTF. The chain carries TRBV3-1 (or the pseudogene TRBV3-2) and TRBJ1-2, with D perhaps TRBD1 (5 bases). Trimming took off 4 bases at V and 3 bases at J, with 12 bases between the two ends. The CDR3 contains 14 residues. Germline assignment: CDR1 LGHDT and CDR2 YNNKEL (reference sequence).

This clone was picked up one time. Here the CDR3 reads CASSRTGGGETQYF. The CDR3 nucleotides are TGCGCCAGCAGCCGGACAGGGGGCGGTGAGACCCAGTACTTC. J is TRBJ2-5 and V is TRBV5-1, with 11 nucleotides matching TRBD1. Germline loops: CDR1 SGHRS, CDR2 YFSETQ. V shed 4 bases and J 5 bases; nucleotides not matched to a gene: 4. This CDR3 is 14 amino acids long. The full variable domain, rest sourced from reference TRBV5-1 and TRBJ2-5, is KAGVTQTPRYLIKTRGQQVTLSCSPISGHRSVSWYQQTPGQGLQFLFEYFSETQRNKGNFPGRFSGRQFSNSRSEMNVSTLELGDSALYLCASSRTGGGETQYFGPGTRLLVL.

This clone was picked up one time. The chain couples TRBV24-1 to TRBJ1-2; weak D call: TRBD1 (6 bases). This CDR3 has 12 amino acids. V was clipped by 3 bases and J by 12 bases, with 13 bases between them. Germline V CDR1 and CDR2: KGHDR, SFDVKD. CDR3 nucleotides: TGTGCCACCAGTGATCCGGACAGAGGCCACACCTTC. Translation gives CATSDPDRGHTF.

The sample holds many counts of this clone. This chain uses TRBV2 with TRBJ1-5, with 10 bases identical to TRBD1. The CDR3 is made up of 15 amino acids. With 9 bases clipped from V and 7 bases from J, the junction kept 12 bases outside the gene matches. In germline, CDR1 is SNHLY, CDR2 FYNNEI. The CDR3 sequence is CASSSTGTGEQPQHF. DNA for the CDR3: TGTGCCAGTTCCTCAACCGGGACAGGGGAGCAGCCCCAGCATTTT.

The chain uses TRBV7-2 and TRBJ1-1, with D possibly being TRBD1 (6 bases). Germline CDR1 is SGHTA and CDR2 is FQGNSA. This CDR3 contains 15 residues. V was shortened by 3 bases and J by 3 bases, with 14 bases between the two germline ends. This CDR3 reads CASSFIGTTDTEAFF. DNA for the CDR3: TGTGCCAGCAGCTTTATCGGGACAACAGACACTGAAGCTTTCTTT. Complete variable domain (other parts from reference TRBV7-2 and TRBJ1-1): GAGVSQSPSNKVTEKGKDVELRCDPISGHTALYWYRQSLGQGLEFLIYFQGNSAPDKSGLPSDRFSAERTGGSVSTLTIQRTQQEDSAVYLCASSFIGTTDTEAFFGQGTRLTVV.

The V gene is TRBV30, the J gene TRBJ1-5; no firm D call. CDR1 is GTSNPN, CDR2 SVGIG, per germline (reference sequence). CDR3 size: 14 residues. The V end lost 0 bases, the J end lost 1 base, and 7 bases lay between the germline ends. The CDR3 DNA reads TGTGCCTGGAGTGTACCAGGCAGCAATCAGCCCCAGCATTTT. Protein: CAWSVPGSNQPQHF.

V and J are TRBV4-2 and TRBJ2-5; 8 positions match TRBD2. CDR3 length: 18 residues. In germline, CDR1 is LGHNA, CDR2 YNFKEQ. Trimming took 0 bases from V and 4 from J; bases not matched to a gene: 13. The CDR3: CASSQDPIIREGVETQYF. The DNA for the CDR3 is TGTGCCAGCAGCCAAGATCCCATCATTCGGGAGGGCGTAGAGACCCAGTACTTC.

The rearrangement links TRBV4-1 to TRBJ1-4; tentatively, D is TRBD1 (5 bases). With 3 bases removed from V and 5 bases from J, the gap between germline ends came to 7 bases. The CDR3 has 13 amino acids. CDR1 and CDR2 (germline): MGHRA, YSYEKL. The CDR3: CASSQTVNEKLFF. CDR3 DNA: TGCGCCAGCAGCCAGACAGTAAATGAAAAACTGTTTTTT.

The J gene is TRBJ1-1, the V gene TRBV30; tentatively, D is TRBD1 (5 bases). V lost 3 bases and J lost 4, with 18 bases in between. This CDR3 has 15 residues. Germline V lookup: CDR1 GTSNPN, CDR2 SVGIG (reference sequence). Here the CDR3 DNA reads TGTGCCTGGAGCGCCGCAGGGTTCGGAGCCACTGAAGCTTTCTTT. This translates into CAWSAAGFGATEAFF.

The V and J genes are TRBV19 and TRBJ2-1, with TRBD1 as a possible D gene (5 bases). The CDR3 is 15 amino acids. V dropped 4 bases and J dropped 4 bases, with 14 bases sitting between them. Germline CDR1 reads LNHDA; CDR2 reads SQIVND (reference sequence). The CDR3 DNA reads TGTGCCAGTAGTAATGACAGACTTACATACAATGAGCAGTTCTTC. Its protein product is CASSNDRLTYNEQFF.

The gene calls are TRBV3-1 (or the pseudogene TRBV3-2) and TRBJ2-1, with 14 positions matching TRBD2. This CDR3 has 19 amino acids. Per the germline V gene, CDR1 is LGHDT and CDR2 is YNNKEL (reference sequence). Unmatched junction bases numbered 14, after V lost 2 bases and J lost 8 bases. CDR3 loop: CASSQRRPGLAGGWDEQFF. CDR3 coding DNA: TGTGCCAGCAGCCAAAGGCGACCCGGACTAGCGGGGGGCTGGGATGAGCAGTTCTTC.

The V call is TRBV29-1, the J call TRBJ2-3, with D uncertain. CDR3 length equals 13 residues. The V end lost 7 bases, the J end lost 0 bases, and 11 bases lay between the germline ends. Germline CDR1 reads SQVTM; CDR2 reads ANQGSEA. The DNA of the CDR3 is TGCAGCGGCCTACGCCCTAGCACAGATACGCAGTATTTT. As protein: CSGLRPSTDTQYF.

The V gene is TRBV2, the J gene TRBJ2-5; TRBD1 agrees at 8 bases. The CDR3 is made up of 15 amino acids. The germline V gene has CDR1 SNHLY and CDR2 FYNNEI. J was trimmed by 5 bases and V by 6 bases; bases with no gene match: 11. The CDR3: CASRGRQGIVETQYF. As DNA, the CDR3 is TGTGCCAGCAGAGGGAGACAGGGGATAGTGGAGACCCAGTACTTC.

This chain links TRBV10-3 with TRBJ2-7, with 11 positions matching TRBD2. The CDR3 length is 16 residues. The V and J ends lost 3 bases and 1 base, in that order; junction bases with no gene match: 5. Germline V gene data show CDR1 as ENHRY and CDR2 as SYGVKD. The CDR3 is CAISDSGTSGSYEQYV. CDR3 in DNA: TGTGCCATCAGTGACTCCGGGACTAGCGGATCCTACGAGCAGTACGTC.

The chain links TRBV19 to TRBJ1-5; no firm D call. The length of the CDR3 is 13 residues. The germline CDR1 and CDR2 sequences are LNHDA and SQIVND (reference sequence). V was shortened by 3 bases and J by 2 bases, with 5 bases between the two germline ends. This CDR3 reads CASSISGNQPQHF. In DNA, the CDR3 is TGTGCCAGTAGTATTAGCGGCAATCAGCCCCAGCATTTT.

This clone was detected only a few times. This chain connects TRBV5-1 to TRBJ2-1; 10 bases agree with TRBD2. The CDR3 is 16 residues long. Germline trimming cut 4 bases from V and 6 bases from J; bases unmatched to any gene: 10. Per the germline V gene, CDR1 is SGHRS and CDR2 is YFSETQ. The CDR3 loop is CASSLLAGGRGNEQFF. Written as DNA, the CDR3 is TGCGCCAGCAGCCTGTTAGCGGGGGGCCGTGGCAATGAGCAGTTCTTC.

The CDR3 DNA follows: TGTGCCAGCAAATCGGGACTGATGATCTCTGGGGCCAACGTCCTGACTTTC. It codes for CASKSGLMISGANVLTF. This chain links TRBV21-1 with TRBJ2-6; the D call TRBD2 from the table was never checked on the DNA. TRBV21-1 is annotated as a pseudogene. This CDR3 spans 17 amino acids.

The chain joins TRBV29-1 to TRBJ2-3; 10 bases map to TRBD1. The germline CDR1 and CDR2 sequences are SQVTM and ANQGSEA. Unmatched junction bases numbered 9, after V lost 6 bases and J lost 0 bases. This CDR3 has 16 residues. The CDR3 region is CSVELRDRGSTDTQYF. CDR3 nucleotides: TGCAGCGTCGAACTCCGGGACAGGGGAAGCACAGATACGCAGTATTTT.

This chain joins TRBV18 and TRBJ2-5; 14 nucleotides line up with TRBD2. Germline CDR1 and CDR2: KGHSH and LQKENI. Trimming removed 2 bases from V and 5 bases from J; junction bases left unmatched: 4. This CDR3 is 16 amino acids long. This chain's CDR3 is CASSPGTSGGSETQYF. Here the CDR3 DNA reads TGTGCCAGCTCACCAGGGACTAGCGGGGGCTCGGAGACCCAGTACTTC.